Listed here are 26 T cell receptor beta chains from one sample, sequenced in a study of T-cell reconstitution after alpha-beta-depleted transplantation in children. Unique molecular identifiers tagged the TCRbeta library. Each CDR3 protein is one row after TCRdb ran MiXCR on the PCR reads. The data show a few hundred thousand distinct CDR3 sequences, with roughly two fifths seen just once and about 30% held by the top ten. The material sequenced was PBMCs, taken before TCRalphabeta/CD19-depleted stem cell transplant. The origin of the receptors is a girl aged 2 to 9 with aplastic anemia, due to receive a stem cell transplant.

At least ten counts were recorded for this clonotype. This rearrangement joins TRBV7-2 to TRBJ2-2; D is undetermined. The germline V and J ends were trimmed by 0 bases and 1 base, with 3 bases remaining between them. CDR3 size: 14 residues. Per germline, CDR1 SGHTA and CDR2 FQGNSA. The CDR3 protein is CASSLAKNTGELFF. The CDR3 bases are TGTGCCAGCAGCTTAGCGAAGAACACCGGGGAGCTGTTTTTT. The full variable domain, completed using reference TRBV7-2 and TRBJ2-2, is GAGVSQSPSNKVTEKGKDVELRCDPISGHTALYWYRQSLGQGLEFLIYFQGNSAPDKSGLPSDRFSAERTGGSVSTLTIQRTQQEDSAVYLCASSLAKNTGELFFGEGSRLTVL.

The V call is TRBV5-6, the J call TRBJ2-5; the match to TRBD2 covers 8 bases. CDR3 size: 16 residues. Trimming cost V 0 bases and J 5 bases; bases outside gene matches: 9. CDR1 is SGHDT and CDR2 is YYEEEE in the germline V gene. CDR3 in amino acids: CASSLGSGSRVETQYF. The CDR3 DNA reads TGTGCCAGCAGCTTGGGGAGCGGGAGTAGAGTCGAGACCCAGTACTTC. The full variable domain, with the rest looked up from reference TRBV5-6 and TRBJ2-5, is DAGVTQSPTHLIKTRGQQVTLRCSPKSGHDTVSWYQQALGQGPQFIFQYYEEEERQRGNFPDRFSGHQFPNYSSELNVNALLLGDSALYLCASSLGSGSRVETQYFGPGTRLLVL.

In the case of this clonotype: Since a much larger clone is just one base distant, this may be a read error. The V gene is TRBV5-1, the J gene TRBJ2-6; the D call may be TRBD1 or TRBD2 (5 bases each). Trimming cost V 0 bases and J 4 bases, with 11 bases left between them. This CDR3 is 16 amino acids long. CDR1 and CDR2 from the germline V gene are SGHRS and YFSETQ. CDR3 DNA sequence: TGCGCCAGCAGCTTGGCCGCAGGGACCGGGGCCAACGTCCTGACTTTC. It translates to CASSLAAGTGANVLTF.

This clonotype occurred once. CDR3 coding DNA: TGTGCCAGCAGTTACAACTTTCAGGGGTCCCACAATGAGCAGTTCTTC. Amino acids: CASSYNFQGSHNEQFF. The chain joins TRBV6-5 to TRBJ2-1; maybe TRBD1 (6 bases). The germline V gene has CDR1 MNHEY and CDR2 SVGAGI. The ends were cut back, 2 bases at V and 5 bases at J, with 16 bases in the middle. This CDR3 contains 16 residues.

The gene calls are TRBV20-1 and TRBJ2-7; TRBD2 aligns across 8 bases. The CDR3 sequence is 15 residues long. CDR1 is DFQATT and CDR2 is SNEGSKA in the germline V gene (reference sequence). Trimming removed 0 bases from V and 0 bases from J; junction bases left unmatched: 4. CDR3 residues: CSARDTSGSSYEQYF. DNA of the CDR3: TGCAGTGCTAGAGATACTAGCGGCAGCTCCTACGAGCAGTACTTC.

This clonotype occurred once. V gene TRBV5-5 combines with J gene TRBJ2-1; 10 bases are a match to TRBD1. J lost 5 bases, V lost 0 bases, and 5 bases had no gene match. CDR3 length: 16 amino acids. Germline V gene data show CDR1 as SGHKS and CDR2 as YYEKEE (reference sequence). CDR3 amino acids: CASSLDTGTGDNEQFF. The DNA of the CDR3 is TGTGCCAGCAGCTTGGACACCGGGACAGGGGACAATGAGCAGTTCTTC.

The rearrangement links TRBV7-3 to TRBJ2-1, with no clear D. This CDR3 contains 14 residues. Germline CDR1 and CDR2: SGHTA and FQGTGA. With 5 bases removed from V and 9 bases from J, the gap between germline ends came to 17 bases. CDR3 bases: TGTGCCAGCAGCCGTGACCCGAACGGTCCTGAGCAGTTCTTC. Protein sequence: CASSRDPNGPEQFF.

This clonotype was seen more than once but under ten times. The chain links TRBV9 to TRBJ2-1, with 8 nucleotides matching TRBD2. The CDR3 has 14 residues. The germline CDR1 and CDR2 sequences are SGDLS and YYNGEE. V trimming: 7 bases; J trimming: 4 bases; junction bases outside the gene matches: 7. The CDR3 reads CASGGREGYNEQFF. CDR3 nucleotide sequence: TGTGCCAGCGGGGGCCGGGAGGGATACAATGAGCAGTTCTTC. Based on the CDR3 plus reference TRBV9 and TRBJ2-1, the full variable domain is DSGVTQTPKHLITATGQRVTLRCSPRSGDLSVYWYQQSLDQGLQFLIQYYNGEERAKGNILERFSAQQFPDLHSELNLSSLELGDSALYFCASGGREGYNEQFFGPGTRLTVL.

This clonotype has only a few counts. The chain carries TRBV7-8 and TRBJ1-3, with no clear D. V lost 4 bases and J 0 bases, leaving 10 bases between the germline ends. Germline V gene sequence: CDR1 SGHVS, CDR2 FQNEAQ. The CDR3 extends over 15 amino acids. This CDR3 is CASSSYGDSGNTIYF. The CDR3 DNA reads as TGTGCCAGCAGCTCCTACGGGGACTCTGGAAACACCATATATTTT.

This clonotype was picked up many times. The chain uses TRBV7-9 and TRBJ2-3, with D tentatively TRBD1 (5 bases). Germline V CDR1 and CDR2: SEHNR, FQNEAQ (reference sequence). The CDR3 consists of 16 residues. V dropped 5 bases and J dropped 0 bases, with 15 bases sitting between them. The CDR3 DNA reads as TGTGCCAGCAGCACCTGGGGCGGTTCTAGCACAGATACGCAGTATTTT. Protein sequence: CASSTWGGSSTDTQYF.

This clonotype was detected a few times. The gene calls are TRBV30 and TRBJ2-1, with 8 bases lining up with TRBD1. Losses at the gene ends were 4 bases for V and 9 bases for J; bases not matched to a gene: 5. The CDR3 runs 12 residues. CDR1 GTSNPN and CDR2 SVGIG come from the germline V gene (reference sequence). The DNA of the CDR3 is TGTGCCTGGACATCGGACAGGGCTGAGCAGTTCTTC. Translating gives CAWTSDRAEQFF. The full variable domain, rest sourced from reference TRBV30 and TRBJ2-1, is SQTIHQWPATLVQPVGSPLSLECTVEGTSNPNLYWYRQAAGRGLQLLFYSVGIGQISSEVPQNLSASRPQDRQFILSSKKLLLSDSGFYLCAWTSDRAEQFFGPGTRLTVL.

This rearrangement joins TRBV20-1 to TRBJ2-1; D is perhaps TRBD2 (6 bases). Germline CDR1 reads DFQATT; CDR2 reads SNEGSKA (reference sequence). V was pared by 6 bases and J by 9 bases, with 21 bases between. This CDR3 region has 14 residues. This CDR3 reads CSARLADTSGEQFF. The CDR3 DNA reads TGCAGTGCCCGATTAGCGGATACGTCGGGTGAGCAGTTCTTC.

This clonotype has just a few counts. The chain carries TRBV10-1 and TRBJ1-1; the match to TRBD1 covers 8 bases. CDR3 length: 15 amino acids. The germline V gene has CDR1 WNHNN and CDR2 SYGVQD (reference sequence). Germline trimming cut 4 bases from V and 2 bases from J; bases unmatched to any gene: 6. The CDR3 spells CASSGGQETNTEAFF. CDR3 coding DNA: TGCGCCAGCAGTGGGGGACAGGAAACAAACACTGAAGCTTTCTTT.

This rearrangement joins TRBV25-1 to TRBJ2-7; D call uncertain. Per the germline V gene, CDR1 is MGHDK and CDR2 is SYGVNS. This CDR3 comprises 14 residues. The ends were cut back, 1 base at V and 3 bases at J, with 10 bases in the middle. CDR3 sequence (DNA): TGTGCCAGCAGTGAATTTGGGGTAGACTACGAGCAGTACTTC. Encoded protein: CASSEFGVDYEQYF.

This sequence joins TRBV5-1 and TRBJ1-1; tentatively, D is TRBD1 (5 bases). In germline, CDR1 is SGHRS, CDR2 YFSETQ. The V end was cut by 4 bases, the J end by 1 base, with 14 bases between. This CDR3 has 15 amino acids. The CDR3 region has the DNA TGCGCCAGCAGCCTCGGACGGGGCCCGAACACTGAAGCTTTCTTT. It encodes CASSLGRGPNTEAFF.

This clonotype was seen more than once but under ten times. This chain links TRBV12-3 or TRBV12-4 with TRBJ1-2, with 8 positions matching TRBD1. The CDR3 extends over 15 amino acids. Germline trimming cut 5 bases from V and 2 bases from J; bases unmatched to any gene: 7. The CDR3 sequence: CASSPRQGWNYGYTF. In DNA form, the CDR3 reads TGTGCCAGCAGTCCCCGACAGGGGTGGAACTATGGCTACACCTTC.

This clonotype was counted ten times or more. V and J are TRBV30 and TRBJ1-4; D is ambiguous. Per germline, CDR1 GTSNPN and CDR2 SVGIG (reference sequence). The CDR3 is 12 amino acids. V was shortened by 0 bases and J by 8 bases, with 7 bases between the two germline ends. The CDR3 here is CAWSVLREKLFF. The CDR3 region has the DNA TGTGCCTGGAGTGTACTAAGGGAAAAACTGTTTTTT.

This chain uses TRBV14 with TRBJ2-2; D could derive from TRBD1 or TRBD2 (5 bases each). V was shortened by 1 base and J by 11 bases, with 20 bases between the two germline ends. Germline CDR1 reads SGHDN; CDR2 reads FVKESK. The CDR3 sequence is 16 residues long. In DNA form, the CDR3 reads TGTGCCAGCAGCCAAGTCCTCCCACGGGGCATCGGCGAGCTGTTTTTT. Its protein product is CASSQVLPRGIGELFF.

This clonotype was found many times. The chain combines TRBV12-3 or TRBV12-4 with TRBJ2-3; a possible D gene is TRBD1 (5 bases). The CDR3 consists of 13 residues. Trimming left V 4 bases short and J 1 base short, with 6 bases between. CDR3 sequence (DNA): TGTGCCAGCAGTTCCAGGGGCACAGATACGCAGTATTTT. Its protein product is CASSSRGTDTQYF.

The chain recombines TRBV12-3 or TRBV12-4 with TRBJ2-6, with D perhaps TRBD1 (6 bases). V lost 7 bases to trimming and J lost 2 bases, with 12 bases between them. The CDR3 length is 15 residues. DNA of the CDR3: TGTGCCAGCACCTCAGGGGATGCTGGGGCCAACGTCCTGACTTTC. Its protein product is CASTSGDAGANVLTF.

J is TRBJ2-1 and V is TRBV10-3, with 9 bases matching TRBD2. J gave up 3 bases and V 0 bases, and 9 bases lay outside the gene matches. This CDR3 is built from 18 residues. Per germline, CDR1 ENHRY and CDR2 SYGVKD. Written as DNA, the CDR3 is TGTGCCATCAGTGAGTCGCAACTAGCGGGCGCCTTCTACAATGAGCAGTTCTTC. Amino acids: CAISESQLAGAFYNEQFF.

This clonotype has only a few counts. The gene calls are TRBV15 and TRBJ2-2, with D possibly being TRBD1 or TRBD2 (6 bases each). Trimming shortened V by 4 bases and J by 6 bases, and 12 bases separated the two germline ends. The CDR3 consists of 14 residues. Germline-derived CDR1 and CDR2 are LNHNV and YYDKDF (reference sequence). This chain's CDR3 is CATSTRGGPGELFF. The CDR3 coding sequence is TGTGCCACCAGCACGAGAGGGGGGCCCGGGGAGCTGTTTTTT.

This clonotype was seen many times. V usage is TRBV7-3 and J usage is TRBJ2-1; 8 positions agree with TRBD2. Germline V gives CDR1 SGHTA, CDR2 FQGTGA. CDR3 length: 15 residues. V lost 5 bases, J lost 8 bases, and 11 bases stayed unmatched. This CDR3 reads CASSVAGGPKDEQFF. CDR3 in DNA: TGTGCCAGCAGCGTCGCGGGAGGTCCTAAAGATGAGCAGTTCTTC.

There are many counts of this clonotype. V gene TRBV4-1 combines with J gene TRBJ2-5, with 9 bases fitting TRBD1. This CDR3 spans 15 amino acids. Germline trimming cut 1 base from V and 2 bases from J; bases unmatched to any gene: 2. Per germline, CDR1 MGHRA and CDR2 YSYEKL. CDR3 DNA sequence: TGCGCCAGCAGCCAAGGGACAGGGGTACAAGAGACCCAGTACTTC. It specifies CASSQGTGVQETQYF.

This clonotype was counted ten times or more. The chain carries TRBV6-1 and TRBJ2-4, with D possibly being TRBD1 or TRBD2 (5 bases each). Trimming cost V 8 bases and J 1 base, with 9 bases left between them. Looked up from germline, CDR1 is MNHNS and CDR2 is SASEGT. The CDR3 is made up of 13 amino acids. The CDR3 coding sequence is TGTGCCAGCTGGGACCGGGCCAAAAACATTCAGTACTTC. Amino acids: CASWDRAKNIQYF.

As for this clonotype: One end of the junction varies from germline; a read error may be responsible. This chain connects TRBV28 to TRBJ2-7; D may be TRBD2 (5 bases). Germline V CDR1 and CDR2: MDHEN, SYDVKM. This CDR3 comprises 15 residues. The CDR3 is CASSLGGKASDEHYF. The CDR3 coding sequence is TGTGCCAGCAGTTTAGGAGGAAAGGCAAGCGACGAGCACTACTTC.